This is a list of T cell receptor beta chains from one sample in a study of blood T cells in healthy people across ages. TCRdb reprocessed the 5' RACE reads via MiXCR and lists one record per CDR3 protein. Of fewer than 900,000 distinct CDR3 sequences in the sample, roughly 45% are singletons; the top ten hold 20% to 25%. Sequencing input: blood. The receptors originated from an older woman in good health. Both conserved end residues are part of each CDR3. A D gene is named only where the DNA matches it firmly. Only part of the rows carry a size: once, few, many, or a class if the clone is expanded.

size	V	D	J	DNA	CDR3
-	TRBV27	-	TRBJ1-5	TGTGCCAGCAGTTTAATTTGGTTTCAGCCCCAGCATTTT	CASSLIWFQPQHF
-	TRBV20-1	-	TRBJ2-1	TGCAGTGCTAGAGAGCCGCCCTACGAGCAGTTCTTC	CSAREPPYEQFF
-	TRBV6-2/TRBV6-3	TRBD1	TRBJ1-2	TGTGCCAGCAGGCAAGGGGGCAACTTCAACTATGGCTACACCTTC	CASRQGGNFNYGYTF
-	TRBV3-1	-	TRBJ2-5	TGTGCCAGCAGCCAGGTGGGACCTGGTGAGCAGTACTTC	CASSQVGPGEQYF
-	TRBV7-9	-	TRBJ2-7	TGTGCCAGCAGTTTGACAGCGGAAGGAAGCGAGCAGTACTTC	CASSLTAEGSEQYF
-	TRBV7-9	-	TRBJ2-7	TGTGCCAGCAGCTTAGACCCGGAAGCCGTGTACGAGCAGTACTTC	CASSLDPEAVYEQYF
-	TRBV5-1	TRBD2	TRBJ2-1	TGCGCCAGCAAACTAGCGGGGGCCGTAATCTCCTACAATGAGCAGTTCTTC	CASKLAGAVISYNEQFF
-	TRBV3-1	-	TRBJ1-1	TGTGCCAGCAGCCAAGGAGCTGGGTATTTGAACACTGAAGCTTTCTTT	CASSQGAGYLNTEAFF
-	TRBV6-2/TRBV6-3	TRBD2	TRBJ2-5	TGTGCCAGCAGTTCCGGACTAGCGGGAGGTGGTGAGACCCAGTACTTC	CASSSGLAGGGETQYF
-	TRBV5-5	-	TRBJ2-7	TGTGCCAGCAGCTTGGAGAGCCAGCTCTACGAGCAGTACTTC	CASSLESQLYEQYF
many	TRBV12-3/TRBV12-4	-	TRBJ1-2	TGTGCCAGCAGTTTGGGCCGACTCCAGGGCGGCTACACCTTC	CASSLGRLQGGYTF
-	TRBV29-1	-	TRBJ2-5	TGCAGCGTTGATCTGGGCAGGAGGCAGACCCAGTACTTC	CSVDLGRRQTQYF
-	TRBV7-9	TRBD1	TRBJ1-3	TGTGCCAGCAGCTTAGGGGACAGCTCTGGAAACACCATATATTTT	CASSLGDSSGNTIYF
-	TRBV5-1	-	TRBJ2-6	TGCGCCAGCACCCAAAAAACAGGCTCTGGGGCCAACGGCCTGACTTTC	CASTQKTGSGANGLTF
few	TRBV12-3/TRBV12-4	-	TRBJ1-2	TGTGCCAGCAGTCAGGTGTTACAGGTGAAGGGCTACACCTTC	CASSQVLQVKGYTF
few	TRBV7-2	-	TRBJ1-5	TGTGCCAGCAGCTTATATTTCGGCAGGGCCCAGCATTTT	CASSLYFGRAQHF
-	TRBV27	-	TRBJ1-1	TGTGCCAGCAGTTTAAAGGGGAGGATGACTGAAGCTTTCTTT	CASSLKGRMTEAFF
-	TRBV7-9	TRBD2	TRBJ2-1	TGTGCCAGCAGGCATACTAGCGGGGGATACAATGAGCAGTTCTTC	CASRHTSGGYNEQFF
-	TRBV4-1	-	TRBJ2-3	TGCGCCAGCAGGCATGGAGAGGGGGAACGCACAGATACGCAGTATTTT	CASRHGEGERTDTQYF
-	TRBV20-1	TRBD2	TRBJ2-3	TGCAGTGCTATGAGGGAGGGGCCAGATACGCAGTATTTT	CSAMREGPDTQYF
few	TRBV20-1	-	TRBJ2-7	TGCAGTGCAGAGCAAGGGGCCCAGGGGTTTGAGCAGTACTTC	CSAEQGAQGFEQYF
many	TRBV29-1	TRBD1	TRBJ2-7	TGCAGCGTAGGGACAGTGTCCTACGAGCAGTACTTC	CSVGTVSYEQYF
-	TRBV21-1	-	TRBJ2-7	TGTGCCAGCAGCAAAGCAGGGGGCTACGAGCAGTACTTC	CASSKAGGYEQYF
once	TRBV10-3	TRBD1	TRBJ2-7	TGTGCCATCAGTGAGGGGACAGGTTTTAATGAGCAGTACTTC	CAISEGTGFNEQYF
-	TRBV12-3/TRBV12-4	TRBD2	TRBJ2-2	TGTGCCAGCAGACGGGGGGGGTTGAACACCGGGGAGCTGTTTTTT	CASRRGGLNTGELFF
few	TRBV11-2	-	TRBJ2-3	TGTGCCAGCAGCTCCCCCCGCCTAAATCCTCAAGATACGCAGTATTTT	CASSSPRLNPQDTQYF
few	TRBV7-9	TRBD1	TRBJ2-2	TGTGCCAGCAGCGGCGGGACAGGGGTCACCGGGGAGCTGTTTTTT	CASSGGTGVTGELFF
few	TRBV7-2	TRBD2	TRBJ2-1	TGTGCCAGCACCCTAGCGGTGGGGACCTACAATGAGCAGTTCTTC	CASTLAVGTYNEQFF
-	TRBV20-1	TRBD1	TRBJ2-5	TGCAGTGCTAGAGTACAGGGGAGTTTAGAGACCCAGTACTTC	CSARVQGSLETQYF
-	TRBV4-3	-	TRBJ2-1	TGCGCCAGCAGCCAAGATCCGGGCAGAGCCAATGAGCAGTTCTTC	CASSQDPGRANEQFF
-	TRBV6-5	-	TRBJ2-7	TGTGCCAGCACCTCTGGAGGGTACGAGCAGTACTTC	CASTSGGYEQYF
-	TRBV20-1	-	TRBJ1-5	TGCAGTGCGGGGGACACAAACAATCAGCCCCAGCATTTT	CSAGDTNNQPQHF
few	TRBV28	-	TRBJ2-7	TGTGCCAGCACCAGCACCCCAGGGTCTCAATACGAGCAGTACTTC	CASTSTPGSQYEQYF